Here is one T cell receptor beta chain with its context. The source of the sample is a study of T-cell reconstitution after alpha-beta-depleted transplantation in children. Unique molecular identifiers were used in preparing the TCRbeta library. TCRdb reprocessed the PCR reads via MiXCR and lists one record per CDR3 protein. This table has roughly 500,000 distinct CDR3 sequences, under 15% appearing once. CDR1 is MNHNS and CDR2 is SASEGT in the germline V gene. V dropped 4 bases and J dropped 0 bases, with 14 bases sitting between them. CDR3 length equals 16 residues. The TCR originated in a human donor who donated a stem cell graft to a child with combined immunodeficiency. The sequencing used PBMCs from the stem cell graft donor, collected from the stem cell graft. The V gene is TRBV6-1, the J gene TRBJ2-3; D is perhaps TRBD2 (6 bases). CDR3 coding DNA: TGTGCCAGCAGTGCGGGACTGGGGTACAGCACAGATACGCAGTATTTT. Protein sequence: CASSAGLGYSTDTQYF.